Following are 32 T cell receptor beta chains from one sample sequenced in a study of T cells in Graves' hyperthyroidism and ophthalmopathy. What was amplified from RNA transcripts were TCR beta CDR3 regions. An initial round of RT-PCR targeting the TCR CDR3 relied on the HTBI primer set. TCRdb analysed the multiplex PCR reads with MiXCR anew, one entry per CDR3 protein. The sample has some 620,000 distinct CDR3 sequences, about 16% seen once. Material for sequencing was blood. Source of these receptors: a woman aged 25 to 39 with Graves' hyperthyroidism.

The chain couples TRBV25-1 to TRBJ1-1, with a weak D call TRBD1 (5 bases). The CDR3 sequence is 14 residues long. CDR1 is MGHDK and CDR2 is SYGVNS in the germline V gene. Trimming left V 6 bases short and J 1 base short, with 12 bases between. CDR3 in amino acids: CASRPGPRNTEAFF. CDR3 bases: TGTGCCAGCAGACCGGGACCGAGGAACACTGAAGCTTTCTTT.

This clonotype was detected ten times or more. The CDR3 loop is CSARDLAGPGSYNEQFF. CDR3 nucleotides: TGCAGTGCTAGAGATTTGGCGGGACCTGGGTCCTACAATGAGCAGTTCTTC. The chain links TRBV20-1 to TRBJ2-1, with D possibly being TRBD2 (6 bases). Trimming pared 0 bases from V and 1 base from J, leaving 16 bases between. Germline V gives CDR1 DFQATT, CDR2 SNEGSKA (reference sequence). The CDR3 totals 17 residues.

This chain uses TRBV6-1 with TRBJ2-7; unclear D gene. The V end was cut by 4 bases, the J end by 2 bases, with 9 bases between. The CDR3 has 13 amino acids. Looked up from germline, CDR1 is MNHNS and CDR2 is SASEGT. The CDR3 DNA reads TGTGCCAGCAGTGCTAGGAATACCTACGAGCAGTACTTC. This translates into CASSARNTYEQYF.

In this sample, this clonotype turned up many times. The chain is built from TRBV7-2 and TRBJ2-1, with 9 bases matching TRBD2. The CDR3 is 15 amino acids. Per germline, CDR1 SGHTA and CDR2 FQGNSA. With V trimmed by 3 bases and J by 7 bases, 7 bases remained unmatched. The CDR3 sequence is CASSLYAGGHNEQFF. CDR3 in DNA: TGTGCCAGCAGCTTGTACGCGGGAGGGCATAATGAGCAGTTCTTC.

The V gene is TRBV5-1, the J gene TRBJ1-5; D gene uncertain. The germline gives CDR1 SGHRS, CDR2 YFSETQ. V was cut by 0 bases and J by 7 bases, with 11 bases left in between. The CDR3 spans 14 residues. The DNA for the CDR3 is TGCGCCAGCAGCTTGGGGCAGGAGGGCCAGCCCCAGCATTTT. Translating gives CASSLGQEGQPQHF.

CDR3 nucleotides: TGCAGTGCTAGAGAGGGACAGGTCAATCAGCCCCAGCATTTT. Translating gives CSAREGQVNQPQHF. The rearrangement uses TRBV20-1 and TRBJ1-5; 8 bases align to TRBD1. This CDR3 region has 14 residues. Per the germline V gene, CDR1 is DFQATT and CDR2 is SNEGSKA (reference sequence). With V trimmed by 0 bases and J by 3 bases, 1 base remained unmatched.

This clonotype was counted only a few times. The chain is built from TRBV24-1 and TRBJ2-1; 8 bases map to TRBD2. Per germline, CDR1 KGHDR and CDR2 SFDVKD. The junction had 8 bases not matched to a gene; V was cut back by 2 bases and J by 3 bases. The CDR3 is 17 amino acids. CDR3 coding DNA: TGTGCCACCAGTGATTCCGAGCGGGAGATGGTCTACAATGAGCAGTTCTTC. It specifies CATSDSEREMVYNEQFF.

Only a few counts were recorded for this clonotype. The rearrangement links TRBV5-6 to TRBJ2-1; 10 bases line up with TRBD2. CDR1 and CDR2 (germline): SGHDT, YYEEEE. There are 17 residues in the CDR3. J was trimmed by 6 bases and V by 2 bases; bases with no gene match: 11. The DNA of the CDR3 is TGTGCCAGCAGCTTTGGACTAGCGGAGGAAGTGGTCAATGAGCAGTTCTTC. It translates to CASSFGLAEEVVNEQFF. Combining the CDR3 with reference TRBV5-6 and TRBJ2-1 gives the whole variable domain DAGVTQSPTHLIKTRGQQVTLRCSPKSGHDTVSWYQQALGQGPQFIFQYYEEEERQRGNFPDRFSGHQFPNYSSELNVNALLLGDSALYLCASSFGLAEEVVNEQFFGPGTRLTVL.

At least ten counts were recorded for this clonotype. The genes are TRBV5-1 and TRBJ2-1; either TRBD1 or TRBD2 may fit D (6 bases each). Germline V gene lookup returns CDR1 SGHRS and CDR2 YFSETQ. The CDR3 is made up of 12 amino acids. The ends were cut back, 5 bases at V and 12 bases at J, with 15 bases in the middle. The CDR3 sequence: CASRSGGGMQFF. CDR3 bases: TGCGCCAGCAGGTCCGGGGGCGGGATGCAGTTCTTC. The full variable domain, completed using reference TRBV5-1 and TRBJ2-1, is KAGVTQTPRYLIKTRGQQVTLSCSPISGHRSVSWYQQTPGQGLQFLFEYFSETQRNKGNFPGRFSGRQFSNSRSEMNVSTLELGDSALYLCASRSGGGMQFFGPGTRLTVL.

This clonotype was seen repeatedly, ten times or more. The gene calls are TRBV12-3 or TRBV12-4 and TRBJ1-1; weak D call: TRBD1 (6 bases). The CDR3 consists of 15 residues. Trimming cost V 3 bases and J 8 bases, with 19 bases left between them. CDR3 loop: CASSFPQGFNTEAFF. The CDR3 coding sequence is TGTGCCAGCAGTTTCCCTCAGGGGTTTAATACCGAAGCTTTCTTT.

This clonotype showed up just once. Just one base apart from a much larger clone, this may be a read error. The rearrangement uses TRBV28 and TRBJ1-1; 9 bases line up with TRBD1. The CDR3 is made up of 16 amino acids. Per germline, CDR1 MDHEN and CDR2 SYDVKM. The V gene end was trimmed by 8 bases and the J gene end by 0 bases; junction bases not matched to a gene: 10. The CDR3 loop reads CASGSPRQGVNTEAFF. The CDR3 coding sequence is TGTGCCAGCGGTTCCCCCCGACAGGGGGTGAACACTGAAGCTTTCTTT.

The chain couples TRBV20-1 to TRBJ1-2; 9 nucleotides line up with TRBD1. The CDR3 covers 13 residues. V was pared by 8 bases and J by 0 bases, with 4 bases of the junction left unmatched. Germline V lookup: CDR1 DFQATT, CDR2 SNEGSKA (reference sequence). The CDR3 DNA sequence: TGCAGTCTCGGGACAGGGTCTAACTATGGCTACACCTTC. Amino acids: CSLGTGSNYGYTF.

This clonotype was recorded a few times. The V gene is TRBV19, the J gene TRBJ1-1; TRBD1 might be the D (6 bases). The CDR3 length is 14 residues. V gave up 3 bases and J gave up 1 base, with 9 bases separating them. Germline V gives CDR1 LNHDA, CDR2 SQIVND (reference sequence). CDR3 region: CASSIGTQNTEAFF. The DNA of the CDR3 is TGTGCCAGTAGTATCGGGACACAGAACACTGAAGCTTTCTTT. The full variable domain, completed using reference TRBV19 and TRBJ1-1, is DGGITQSPKYLFRKEGQNVTLSCEQNLNHDAMYWYRQDPGQGLRLIYYSQIVNDFQKGDIAEGYSVSREKKESFPLTVTSAQKNPTAFYLCASSIGTQNTEAFFGQGTRLTVV.

This clonotype was seen a handful of times. The rearrangement links TRBV27 to TRBJ2-1; the D gene could be TRBD1 or TRBD2 (5 bases each). This CDR3 is 12 amino acids long. Trimming took off 8 bases at V and 4 bases at J, with 9 bases between the two ends. Germline V gives CDR1 MNHEY, CDR2 SMNVEV (reference sequence). CDR3 loop: CASGTRYNEQFF. The CDR3 nucleotides are TGTGCCAGCGGGACGCGATACAATGAGCAGTTCTTC.

V and J are TRBV4-1 and TRBJ1-1, with D unclear. The germline V and J ends were trimmed by 3 bases and 3 bases, with 2 bases remaining between them. Germline-derived CDR1 and CDR2 are MGHRA and YSYEKL. The CDR3 totals 11 residues. The CDR3 spells CASSHYTEAFF. CDR3 sequence (DNA): TGCGCCAGCAGCCATTACACTGAAGCTTTCTTT.

This clonotype came up a few times. The chain is built from TRBV30 and TRBJ1-6; D is perhaps TRBD1 (6 bases). The CDR3 spans 15 residues. Germline-derived CDR1 and CDR2 are GTSNPN and SVGIG (reference sequence). The V end lost 5 bases, the J end lost 15 bases, and 26 bases lay between the germline ends. CDR3 sequence reads: CAWLQPSGHNSHLHF. In nucleotides, the CDR3 is TGTGCCTGGCTCCAGCCCTCGGGACACAATTCTCACCTCCACTTT.

This clonotype was detected many times. The chain employs TRBV11-2 and TRBJ2-1, with 8 positions matching TRBD2. Unmatched junction bases numbered 7, after V lost 5 bases and J lost 4 bases. The germline CDR1 and CDR2 sequences are SGHAT and FQNNGV. CDR3 length: 15 amino acids. The CDR3 is CASSILAELYNEQFF. The CDR3 DNA follows: TGTGCCAGCAGCATACTAGCGGAACTTTACAATGAGCAGTTCTTC.

CDR3 nucleotides: TGTGCCAGCAGCTGGGGAGGGGGTGATGAAAAACTGTTTTTT. It is translated as CASSWGGGDEKLFF. The rearrangement links TRBV7-2 to TRBJ1-4, with D possibly matching TRBD1 (6 bases). V was clipped by 4 bases and J by 6 bases, with 12 bases between them. Per the germline V gene, CDR1 is SGHTA and CDR2 is FQGNSA. The CDR3 has 14 amino acids.

This clonotype was counted a few times. The chain has TRBV15 and TRBJ2-7, with D tentatively TRBD2 (6 bases). CDR1 LNHNV and CDR2 YYDKDF come from the germline V gene (reference sequence). The CDR3 extends over 11 amino acids. V lost 8 bases and J 7 bases, leaving 12 bases between the germline ends. CDR3 nucleotide sequence: TGTGCCACCTCCATTGCGGGAGAGCAGTACTTC. Translating it yields CATSIAGEQYF. Drawing the rest from reference TRBV15 and TRBJ2-7, the complete variable domain is DAMVIQNPRYQVTQFGKPVTLSCSQTLNHNVMYWYQQKSSQAPKLLFHYYDKDFNNEADTPDNFQSRRPNTSFCFLDIRSPGLGDTAMYLCATSIAGEQYFGPGTRLTVT.

This clonotype was seen many times. The V gene is TRBV2, the J gene TRBJ1-2; perhaps TRBD1 as D (6 bases). The V gene lost 7 bases and the J gene lost 4 bases, with 10 bases spanning the gap. This CDR3 comprises 12 residues. The V gene's germline CDR1 is SNHLY and CDR2 FYNNEI. For the CDR3, the DNA is TGTGCCAGCAATCGACAGGCCTATGGCTACACCTTC. This encodes CASNRQAYGYTF.

Details on this clonotype: Just one base apart from a much larger clone, this may be a read error. The rearrangement uses TRBV20-1 and TRBJ2-1; 10 nucleotides line up with TRBD2. The CDR3 is 16 residues long. Trimming took 3 bases from V and 4 from J; bases not matched to a gene: 9. Germline V lookup: CDR1 DFQATT, CDR2 SNEGSKA (reference sequence). The CDR3 coding sequence is TGCAGTGCTAGCCGGGATAGCGGGGGGAAATACAATGAGCAGTTCTTC. Its protein is CSASRDSGGKYNEQFF.

This clonotype was recorded once. One end of the junction does not line up with germline, which may come from a read error. This chain uses TRBV27 with TRBJ1-6, with D perhaps matching TRBD1 (6 bases). Germline CDR1 is MNHEY and CDR2 is SMNVEV (reference sequence). The CDR3 consists of 16 residues. The chain's CDR3 is CASSLSRTAYKSPLHF. CDR3 nucleotides: TGTGCCAGCAGTTTATCTAGGACAGCCTATAAGTCACCCCTCCACTTT.

The chain carries TRBV5-6 and TRBJ2-1, with D hard to call. The ends were cut back, 4 bases at V and 7 bases at J, with 12 bases in the middle. CDR1 SGHDT and CDR2 YYEEEE come from the germline V gene. The CDR3 has 13 residues. CDR3 amino acids: CASSPANRNEQFF. CDR3 coding DNA: TGTGCCAGCAGCCCAGCGAACCGGAATGAGCAGTTCTTC.

This rearrangement joins TRBV7-2 to TRBJ2-5; 7 nucleotides match TRBD2. The ends lost 3 bases at V and 3 bases at J; junction bases unmatched: 10. Germline CDR1 SGHTA, CDR2 FQGNSA. The length of the CDR3 is 16 residues. CDR3 sequence: CASSFLVKAGEETQYF. CDR3 DNA: TGTGCCAGCAGCTTTCTTGTTAAGGCGGGAGAAGAGACCCAGTACTTC.

This clonotype was observed at least ten times. The rearrangement joins TRBV12-3 or TRBV12-4 to TRBJ1-2; D ambiguous. The CDR3 totals 15 residues. V was trimmed by 7 bases and J by 5 bases, leaving 20 bases between them. In nucleotides, the CDR3 is TGTGCCAGCACACCCCCCGGGTCCTCATATTATGGCTACACCTTC. It specifies CASTPPGSSYYGYTF.

The rearrangement joins TRBV15 to TRBJ2-6; D ambiguous. V shed 3 bases and J shed 0 bases, with 6 bases lying between them. Germline CDR1 reads LNHNV; CDR2 reads YYDKDF (reference sequence). This CDR3 contains 15 residues. The CDR3 reads CATSSDSSGANVLTF. As DNA, the CDR3 is TGTGCCACCAGCAGTGACTCCTCTGGGGCCAACGTCCTGACTTTC.

The rearrangement links TRBV5-4 to TRBJ2-5; D not resolved. The CDR3 has 15 amino acids. CDR1 and CDR2 from the germline V gene are SGHNT and YYREEE (reference sequence). V was trimmed by 4 bases and J by 2 bases, leaving 15 bases between them. CDR3 bases: TGTGCCAGCAGCATCCAGATGGAGATTCAAGAGACCCAGTACTTC. Translating gives CASSIQMEIQETQYF.

This clonotype was counted many times. The chain employs TRBV2 and TRBJ2-5; D may be TRBD2 (5 bases). This CDR3 has 12 amino acids. CDR1 and CDR2 (germline): SNHLY, FYNNEI. V lost 3 bases and J 4 bases, leaving 6 bases between the germline ends. The DNA for the CDR3 is TGTGCCAGCAGTGACAGCGGAGAGACCCAGTACTTC. It codes for CASSDSGETQYF.

In the case of this clonotype: No conserved phenylalanine or tryptophan ends this CDR3, so it is likely a read error. This chain joins TRBV18 and TRBJ2-7; D is perhaps TRBD1 (5 bases). CDR3 size: 12 residues. Trimming took off 3 bases at V and 5 bases at J, with 8 bases between the two ends. Germline loops: CDR1 KGHSH, CDR2 LQKENI. The CDR3 sequence: CASSPLGDEQYL. CDR3 bases: TGTGCCAGCTCACCTCTAGGGGACGAGCAGTACCTC.

The rearrangement links TRBV28 to TRBJ1-6; a possible D gene is TRBD1 (5 bases). The CDR3 runs 15 residues. Trimming shortened V by 1 base and J by 10 bases, and 14 bases separated the two germline ends. Germline V lookup: CDR1 MDHEN, CDR2 SYDVKM. The CDR3 sequence: CASSLSRDGESPLHF. The CDR3, as DNA: TGTGCCAGCAGTTTATCTCGGGACGGTGAATCACCCCTCCACTTT. The full variable domain, with the rest looked up from reference TRBV28 and TRBJ1-6, is DVKVTQSSRYLVKRTGEKVFLECVQDMDHENMFWYRQDPGLGLRLIYFSYDVKMKEKGDIPEGYSVSREKKERFSLILESASTNQTSMYLCASSLSRDGESPLHFGNGTRLTVT.

V usage is TRBV10-3 and J usage is TRBJ2-3; D ambiguous. Germline V gene data show CDR1 as ENHRY and CDR2 as SYGVKD. CDR3 length equals 16 residues. Deletions cut 0 bases from V and 1 base from J, with 11 bases between. The CDR3 sequence is CAISESTTRGTDTQYF. The CDR3 coding sequence is TGTGCCATCAGTGAGTCGACGACCCGGGGCACAGATACGCAGTATTTT.

The rearrangement uses TRBV4-1 and TRBJ1-5, with 7 bases lining up with TRBD1. Germline-derived CDR1 and CDR2 are MGHRA and YSYEKL. The CDR3 totals 15 residues. The V segment lost 6 bases and the J segment 0 bases; nucleotides outside the gene matches: 5. CDR3 residues: CASRGTAYSNQPQHF. CDR3 DNA sequence: TGCGCCAGCAGGGGGACAGCTTATAGCAATCAGCCCCAGCATTTT.